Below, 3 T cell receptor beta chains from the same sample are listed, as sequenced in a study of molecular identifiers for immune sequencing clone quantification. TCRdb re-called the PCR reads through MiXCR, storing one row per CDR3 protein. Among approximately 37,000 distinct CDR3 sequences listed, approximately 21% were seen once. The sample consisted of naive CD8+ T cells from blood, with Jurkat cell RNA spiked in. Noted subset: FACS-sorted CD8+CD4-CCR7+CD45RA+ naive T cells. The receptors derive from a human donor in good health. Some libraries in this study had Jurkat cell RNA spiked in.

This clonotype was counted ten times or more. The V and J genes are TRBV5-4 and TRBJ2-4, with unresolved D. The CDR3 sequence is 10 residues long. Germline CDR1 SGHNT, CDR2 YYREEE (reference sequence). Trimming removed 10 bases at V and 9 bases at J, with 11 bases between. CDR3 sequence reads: CAEEYGIQYF. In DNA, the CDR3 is TGTGCCGAGGAATATGGCATTCAGTACTTC.

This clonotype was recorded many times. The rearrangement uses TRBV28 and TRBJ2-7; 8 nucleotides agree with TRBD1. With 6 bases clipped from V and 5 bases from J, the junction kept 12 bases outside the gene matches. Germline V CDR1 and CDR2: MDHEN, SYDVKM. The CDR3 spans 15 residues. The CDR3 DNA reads TGTGCCAGCAGCCTGAGGGACAGGACCTTAGACGAGCAGTACTTC. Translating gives CASSLRDRTLDEQYF.

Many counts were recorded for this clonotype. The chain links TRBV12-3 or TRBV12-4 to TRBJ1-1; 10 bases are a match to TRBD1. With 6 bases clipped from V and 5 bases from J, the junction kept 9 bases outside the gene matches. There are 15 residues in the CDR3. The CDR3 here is CASSQATGGATEAFF. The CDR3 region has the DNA TGTGCCAGCAGCCAGGCGACAGGGGGCGCGACTGAAGCTTTCTTT.